Sequencing of this T cell receptor beta chain was carried out in a study of CD8 T cells in Susac syndrome. The multiple sclerosis control cohort comprised treatment-naive individuals presenting with stable or active relapsing-remitting disease. Reverse transcription of about 0.5 to 1 ug RNA was carried out with random hexamers. Via MiXCR, TCRdb re-called the immunoSEQ multiplex PCR reads, giving one row per CDR3 protein. The sample consists of about 210,000 distinct CDR3 sequences, about 96% of them appearing once. CDR1 MNHEY and CDR2 SMNVEV come from the germline V gene (reference sequence). This CDR3 is built from 16 residues. V was shortened by 5 bases and J by 5 bases, with 21 bases between the two germline ends.

This receptor was obtained from a human donor with multiple sclerosis. The chain uses TRBV27 and TRBJ2-5, with D possibly TRBD2 on 6 matching bases. Sequenced sample: CD4+ T cells from PBMCs. In nucleotides, the CDR3 is TGTGCCAGCAGTGGGGGAGGAGAGGGTCAGTGGGAGACCCAGTACTTC. It specifies CASSGGGEGQWETQYF.